This T cell receptor (beta chain) was recovered during a study of blood T cell repertoires in COVID-19. Study-level information: The United States, Italy and Spain provided the acute and convalescent COVID-19 samples. Sources were T cells, B-cell-depleted T cells, or PBMCs; the material itself was cDNA or gDNA.

As originally analysed: Quantification of nucleated cells was approximated via reference gene primer amplification. Sequencing was performed with immunoSEQ multiplex PCR; in TCRdb, only in-frame clones are kept and a portion is missing. From that table come the V and J calls and clone size; the DNA was used to work out D and trimming. This repertoire shows 350,000 to 400,000 clones, nearly 90% found once; its top ten account for about 6.8%. This clone was picked up one time. The receptor comes from a man between 18 and 35 years old with active or convalescent COVID-19. Material: peripheral blood.

This CDR3 is CAWSGGQVNQPQHF. DNA for the CDR3: TGTGCCTGGAGCGGGGGACAGGTCAATCAGCCCCAGCATTTT. The rearrangement joins TRBV30 to TRBJ1-5; 8 bases agree with TRBD1. Germline lookup yields CDR1 GTSNPN and CDR2 SVGIG (reference sequence). The CDR3 sequence is 14 residues long. Germline trimming cut 3 bases from V and 3 bases from J; bases unmatched to any gene: 4.